These 6 T cell receptor beta chains originate from one sample sequenced in a study of cytomegalovirus exposure and HLA in healthy donors. PCR was performed using 60 Vbeta and 13 Jbeta primers. Measured with immunoSEQ multiplex PCR; TCRdb has only the in-frame clones, and not every one. The sample contains 70,000 to 90,000 clones, roughly 63% of which appear only once. Input material: PBMCs. The source is a woman aged 40 to 50 in good health and CMV-seropositive.

The chain is built from TRBV2 and TRBJ1-1; D not resolved. CDR1 is SNHLY and CDR2 is FYNNEI in the germline V gene. V was trimmed by 7 bases and J by 1 base, leaving 10 bases between them. CDR3 length: 13 residues. In DNA, the CDR3 is TGTGCCAGCAAGAGAGGCGGGAACACTGAAGCTTTCTTT. Amino acids: CASKRGGNTEAFF.

The gene calls are TRBV9 and TRBJ2-7; possible D gene TRBD2, 6 bases. Trimming stripped 0 bases from V and 0 bases from J, with 13 bases between. Germline CDR1 reads SGDLS; CDR2 reads YYNGEE. The CDR3 is made up of 16 amino acids. This chain's CDR3 is CASSVGSSTSSYEQYF. The CDR3 nucleotides are TGTGCCAGCAGCGTAGGTAGCTCGACTAGCTCCTACGAGCAGTACTTC.

CDR3 in amino acids: CAISESGGTYNEQFF. For the CDR3, the DNA is TGTGCCATCAGTGAGTCGGGGGGGACCTACAATGAGCAGTTCTTC. The chain combines TRBV10-3 with TRBJ2-1, with TRBD2 matching 7 bases. Per the germline V gene, CDR1 is ENHRY and CDR2 is SYGVKD. This CDR3 has 15 amino acids. Trimming took 0 bases from V and 2 from J; bases not matched to a gene: 1.

This rearrangement joins TRBV28 to TRBJ1-2, with 7 bases identical to TRBD1. J lost 4 bases, V lost 3 bases, and 8 bases had no gene match. Germline-derived CDR1 and CDR2 are MDHEN and SYDVKM. This CDR3 region has 15 residues. CDR3 region: CASSFDTTGVYGYTF. In nucleotides, the CDR3 is TGTGCCAGCAGTTTCGACACCACAGGGGTCTATGGCTACACCTTC.

This clone was seen more than once but under ten times. The V and J genes are TRBV27 and TRBJ2-3; D unclear. V was clipped by 6 bases and J by 5 bases, with 15 bases between them. CDR1 MNHEY and CDR2 SMNVEV come from the germline V gene (reference sequence). The length of the CDR3 is 14 residues. DNA for the CDR3: TGTGCCAGCAGCCAGTCCCCTTCGGGAGATACGCAGTATTTT. This translates into CASSQSPSGDTQYF.

The chain uses TRBV28 and TRBJ2-5; 10 bases are shared with TRBD1. The end of the DNA is better explained by TRBJ2-7, so the J call may be wrong. Germline V gene sequence: CDR1 MDHEN, CDR2 SYDVKM. This CDR3 comprises 14 residues. The CDR3 spells CASSSGQGFAEQYF. DNA of the CDR3: TGTGCCAGCAGTTCGGGACAGGGGTTCGCCGAGCAGTACTTC.